A single sample is the source of the 6 T cell receptor beta chains below, sequenced in a study of cytomegalovirus exposure and HLA in healthy donors. Measured with immunoSEQ multiplex PCR; TCRdb has only the in-frame clones, and not every one. The repertoire holds 200,000 to 250,000 clones, roughly 83% seen once, with over 11% in the top ten. Sequencing input: PBMCs. The receptors were gathered from a woman in her 30s in good health and CMV-seropositive.

This clone was seen a single time. For the CDR3, the DNA is TGTGCCAGCTCGAAGTGGACAGCAGGTGATGGCTACACCTTC. This gives the protein CASSKWTAGDGYTF. V usage is TRBV2 and J usage is TRBJ1-2; D is perhaps TRBD1 (6 bases). From germline, CDR1 is SNHLY and CDR2 FYNNEI. The CDR3 loop spans 14 amino acids. V was shortened by 8 bases and J by 6 bases, with 19 bases between the two germline ends.

This rearrangement joins TRBV11-2 to TRBJ2-7, with TRBD2 matching 13 bases. The germline V gene has CDR1 SGHAT and CDR2 FQNNGV. This CDR3 region has 15 residues. V was clipped by 1 base and J by 6 bases; unmatched bases: 3. This CDR3 is CASSLVGTSGTEQYF. Here the CDR3 DNA reads TGTGCCAGCAGCTTAGTAGGGACTAGCGGGACCGAGCAGTACTTC. Looking up the rest from reference TRBV11-2 and TRBJ2-7 gives the full variable domain: EAGVAQSPRYKIIEKRQSVAFWCNPISGHATLYWYQQILGQGPKLLIQFQNNGVVDDSQLPKDRFSAERLKGVDSTLKIQPAKLEDSAVYLCASSLVGTSGTEQYFGPGTRLTVT.

The rearrangement links TRBV5-1 to TRBJ2-5, with 8 bases aligning to TRBD2. The CDR3 is made up of 17 amino acids. Losses at the gene ends were 3 bases for V and 4 bases for J; bases not matched to a gene: 14. Germline CDR1 reads SGHRS; CDR2 reads YFSETQ. CDR3 nucleotides: TGCGCCAGCAGCTCGATTGGGGGGACTAGTGTGGGAGAGACCCAGTACTTC. Amino acids: CASSSIGGTSVGETQYF.

Note on this clone: Distinct nucleotide sequences in the sample also encode this CDR3. The genes are TRBV29-1 and TRBJ2-7; 10 positions agree with TRBD1. From germline, CDR1 is SQVTM and CDR2 ANQGSEA. J gave up 3 bases and V 4 bases, and 3 bases lay outside the gene matches. This CDR3 spans 13 amino acids. CDR3 sequence (DNA): TGCAGCGTTGTTGGGACAGGGGACTACGAGCAGTACTTC. It specifies CSVVGTGDYEQYF.

In DNA form, the CDR3 reads TGTGCCAGCAGTTACTCGGGACAGGGCCCGAACACTGAAGCTTTCTTT. This encodes CASSYSGQGPNTEAFF. This chain connects TRBV6-5 to TRBJ1-1; TRBD1 aligns across 9 bases. Unmatched junction bases numbered 3, after V lost 0 bases and J lost 1 base. CDR3 length: 16 amino acids. Germline V gene lookup returns CDR1 MNHEY and CDR2 SVGAGI.

The count of this clone is one. The rearrangement links TRBV30 to TRBJ2-7, with a weak D call TRBD1 (7 bases). Trimming left V 0 bases short and J 3 bases short, with 12 bases between. The CDR3 is made up of 14 amino acids. Germline V lookup: CDR1 GTSNPN, CDR2 SVGIG (reference sequence). The CDR3 nucleotides are TGTGCCTGGAGTGTTGGGCAGGGGGGCTACGAGCAGTACTTC. Its protein product is CAWSVGQGGYEQYF.